These 25 T cell receptor beta chains were sequenced from one sample in a study of T cells in narcolepsy. TCRdb keeps only in-frame clones here, not all; method: immunoSEQ multiplex PCR. The repertoire holds just over 20,000 clones, with less than 90% as singletons. What was sequenced was memory (CD45RA-) CD4+ T cells from blood. The receptors originated from a human donor in good health.

V is TRBV29-1 and J is TRBJ1-1, with unresolved D. The germline V and J ends were trimmed by 3 bases and 5 bases, with 10 bases remaining between them. The CDR3 has 12 residues. From germline, CDR1 is SQVTM and CDR2 ANQGSEA. CDR3 DNA: TGCAGCGTTGAGCGCAGCAGTACTGAAGCTTTCTTT. Residues: CSVERSSTEAFF. The full variable domain, completed using reference TRBV29-1 and TRBJ1-1, is SAVISQKPSRDICQRGTSLTIQCQVDSQVTMMFWYRQQPGQSLTLIATANQGSEATYESGFVIDKFPISRPNLTFSTLTVSNMSPEDSSIYLCSVERSSTEAFFGQGTRLTVV.

The chain has TRBV10-3 and TRBJ2-2, with 11 bases identical to TRBD1. The CDR3 consists of 14 residues. CDR1 is ENHRY, CDR2 SYGVKD, per germline. V gave up 7 bases and J gave up 6 bases; unmatched junction bases: 4. CDR3 residues: CAITGQGAPGELFF. The CDR3 coding sequence is TGTGCCATCACCGGACAGGGGGCACCCGGGGAGCTGTTTTTT.

V usage is TRBV28 and J usage is TRBJ2-7; the D gene could be TRBD1 or TRBD2 (5 bases each). The CDR3 loop spans 15 amino acids. Trimming shortened V by 7 bases and J by 4 bases, and 20 bases separated the two germline ends. In germline, CDR1 is MDHEN, CDR2 SYDVKM. In DNA, the CDR3 is TGTGCCAGCACTTCTAGAGGGACGGGGCGGTACGAGCAGTACTTC. This gives the protein CASTSRGTGRYEQYF.

The chain is built from TRBV6-1 and TRBJ1-1; 7 positions match TRBD1. The CDR3 runs 14 residues. In germline, CDR1 is MNHNS, CDR2 SASEGT. V dropped 5 bases and J dropped 2; count of bases not matched to a gene: 5. This chain's CDR3 is CASSPTGKNTEAFF. The DNA for the CDR3 is TGTGCCAGCAGTCCGACAGGGAAAAACACTGAAGCTTTCTTT.

The chain employs TRBV4-3 and TRBJ2-7; a possible D gene is TRBD2 (6 bases). Trimming removed 0 bases at V and 3 bases at J, with 15 bases between. CDR1 and CDR2 (germline): LGHNA, YSLEER. The CDR3 loop spans 16 amino acids. CDR3 DNA: TGCGCCAGCAGCCAAGAAGGGAGGCAGGCAATCTACGAGCAGTACTTC. This encodes CASSQEGRQAIYEQYF.

This chain links TRBV11-3 with TRBJ2-7; D ambiguous. Per the germline V gene, CDR1 is SGHNT and CDR2 is YENEEA. V was trimmed by 1 base and J by 2 bases, leaving 6 bases between them. This CDR3 region has 13 residues. The CDR3 sequence: CASSLAPTYEQYF. The CDR3 coding sequence is TGTGCCAGCAGCTTAGCCCCTACCTACGAGCAGTACTTC.

The chain recombines TRBV5-6 with TRBJ2-2; weak D call: TRBD2 (5 bases). CDR1 is SGHDT, CDR2 YYEEEE, per germline. The germline V and J ends were trimmed by 2 bases and 3 bases, with 8 bases remaining between them. The CDR3 spans 14 residues. CDR3 loop: CASSFGLHTGELFF. The CDR3 DNA reads as TGTGCCAGCAGCTTCGGACTGCACACCGGGGAGCTGTTTTTT.

This clone was detected once. The chain combines TRBV29-1 with TRBJ2-7, with a tentative D call TRBD2 (6 bases). Germline CDR1 is SQVTM and CDR2 is ANQGSEA. The CDR3 consists of 11 residues. V was shortened by 3 bases and J by 6 bases, with 9 bases between the two germline ends. The CDR3 sequence is CSVDGGSEQYF. The CDR3 DNA is TGCAGCGTTGACGGAGGGAGCGAGCAGTACTTC.

This clone showed up just a few times. The chain is built from TRBV28 and TRBJ1-5, with D unresolved. Trimming removed 6 bases at V and 5 bases at J, with 17 bases between. CDR1 is MDHEN, CDR2 SYDVKM, per germline. The CDR3 is 15 amino acids. The CDR3 loop reads CASSPSHIPDQPQHF. CDR3 sequence (DNA): TGTGCCAGCAGCCCCAGCCATATCCCGGATCAGCCCCAGCATTTT.

In its sample, this clone was seen once. The V and J genes are TRBV5-4 and TRBJ1-4; D perhaps matches TRBD1 (5 bases). V shed 4 bases and J shed 5 bases, with 12 bases lying between them. Germline V gene lookup returns CDR1 SGHNT and CDR2 YYREEE (reference sequence). The CDR3 spans 14 residues. The CDR3 here is CASSIGTVNEKLFF. The CDR3 region has the DNA TGTGCCAGCAGCATCGGGACGGTCAATGAAAAACTGTTTTTT.

The J gene is TRBJ2-3, the V gene TRBV6-1; D uncertain. The V and J ends lost 9 bases and 0 bases respectively, with 16 bases between them. The CDR3 runs 15 residues. CDR1 is MNHNS and CDR2 is SASEGT in the germline V gene. The CDR3: CASDALASSTDTQYF. DNA for the CDR3: TGTGCCAGTGACGCGTTAGCCTCTAGCACAGATACGCAGTATTTT.

Regarding this clone: One end of the junction varies from germline; a read error may be responsible. The genes are TRBV6-6 and TRBJ1-2; 7 bases fit TRBD1. Germline-derived CDR1 and CDR2 are MNHNY and SVGAGI (reference sequence). This CDR3 contains 13 residues. The CDR3 sequence: CASSYSMSGWDSF. The CDR3 nucleotides are TGTGCCAGCAGTTACTCGATGTCGGGGTGGGACAGCTTC.

This clone was picked up one time. V gene TRBV6-5 combines with J gene TRBJ2-2; D remains unclear. Trimming removed 5 bases at V and 6 bases at J, with 7 bases between. The CDR3 has 12 residues. Germline-derived CDR1 and CDR2 are MNHEY and SVGAGI. CDR3: CASSLRSGELFF. The CDR3 DNA follows: TGTGCCAGCAGTCTCCGTTCCGGGGAGCTGTTTTTT.

The chain has TRBV9 and TRBJ1-1, with a tentative D call TRBD1 (6 bases). The CDR3 has 14 amino acids. CDR1 and CDR2 from the germline V gene are SGDLS and YYNGEE. Trimming pared 3 bases from V and 6 bases from J, leaving 15 bases between. The DNA of the CDR3 is TGTGCCAGCAGCGGAACAGGGTACGGCGCTGAAGCTTTCTTT. Its translation is CASSGTGYGAEAFF.

This sequence joins TRBV6-6 and TRBJ2-5, with TRBD1 as a possible D gene (5 bases). CDR3 length equals 14 residues. V shed 8 bases and J shed 4 bases, with 17 bases lying between them. The germline V gene encodes CDR1 MNHNY and CDR2 SVGAGI (reference sequence). In DNA form, the CDR3 reads TGTGCCAGCTTATCAGCTAGGGGTACAGAGACCCAGTACTTC. Encoded protein: CASLSARGTETQYF.

The J gene is TRBJ1-3, the V gene TRBV6-1; D is possibly TRBD1 (6 bases). Germline lookup yields CDR1 MNHNS and CDR2 SASEGT. With 5 bases removed from V and 4 bases from J, the gap between germline ends came to 12 bases. This CDR3 is 14 amino acids long. CDR3 region: CASSTGQTGNTIYF. The CDR3 coding sequence is TGTGCCAGCAGTACAGGACAGACGGGAAACACCATATATTTT.

The gene calls are TRBV6-5 and TRBJ1-2; D perhaps matches TRBD1 (5 bases). The germline gives CDR1 MNHEY, CDR2 SVGAGI. The length of the CDR3 is 13 residues. Trimming left V 6 bases short and J 4 bases short, with 12 bases between. CDR3 sequence: CASSPSGIYGYTF. DNA for the CDR3: TGTGCCAGCAGCCCGTCAGGGATCTATGGCTACACCTTC.

The chain uses TRBV7-2 and TRBJ1-1; possible D gene TRBD1, 5 bases. With 0 bases removed from V and 13 bases from J, the gap between germline ends came to 18 bases. Germline V gene sequence: CDR1 SGHTA, CDR2 FQGNSA. CDR3 length: 14 residues. CDR3 sequence reads: CASSLARGPQSVFF. The CDR3 nucleotides read TGTGCCAGCAGCTTAGCAAGGGGTCCCCAATCGGTTTTCTTT.

The rearrangement joins TRBV9 to TRBJ2-5, with 11 bases identical to TRBD2. Germline V gene data show CDR1 as SGDLS and CDR2 as YYNGEE. The junction had 4 bases not matched to a gene; V was cut back by 0 bases and J by 0 bases. The CDR3 is 17 amino acids. CDR3 nucleotides: TGTGCCAGCAGCGTAGGGACTAGCGGGCCTCACCAAGAGACCCAGTACTTC. This encodes CASSVGTSGPHQETQYF.

The J gene is TRBJ2-7, the V gene TRBV11-1; no clear D. Trimming left V 2 bases short and J 5 bases short, with 7 bases between. This CDR3 has 12 amino acids. The germline V gene encodes CDR1 SGHAT and CDR2 FQDESV (reference sequence). For the CDR3, the DNA is TGTGCCAGCAGCTTATTAGGGAACGAGCAGTACTTC. It encodes CASSLLGNEQYF.

V and J are TRBV5-1 and TRBJ2-3; 9 positions agree with TRBD2. The germline V gene has CDR1 SGHRS and CDR2 YFSETQ. V lost 4 bases to trimming and J lost 6 bases; unmatched junction nucleotides: 6. This CDR3 is built from 14 residues. CDR3: CASSRTSERDTQYF. For the CDR3, the DNA is TGCGCCAGCAGCCGGACTAGCGAGAGGGATACGCAGTATTTT.

The genes are TRBV28 and TRBJ1-2; no clear D. Germline V gene sequence: CDR1 MDHEN, CDR2 SYDVKM. The V gene lost 3 bases and the J gene lost 5 bases, with 10 bases spanning the gap. This CDR3 comprises 13 residues. The CDR3 DNA reads as TGTGCCAGCAGTTTGAGACTAGGGTATGGCTACACCTTC. Translating gives CASSLRLGYGYTF.

This CDR3 is CASRGGAVLSGANVLTF. DNA for the CDR3: TGCGCCAGCAGGGGCGGGGCTGTACTTTCTGGGGCCAACGTCCTGACTTTC. The rearrangement joins TRBV5-1 to TRBJ2-6; D may be TRBD2 (6 bases). CDR3 length: 17 residues. With 5 bases removed from V and 1 base from J, the gap between germline ends came to 16 bases. CDR1 is SGHRS, CDR2 YFSETQ, per germline.

J is TRBJ1-2 and V is TRBV5-6, with D hard to call. Trimming pared 0 bases from V and 4 bases from J, leaving 7 bases between. This CDR3 has 13 residues. Germline CDR1 SGHDT, CDR2 YYEEEE. CDR3 sequence (DNA): TGTGCCAGCAGCTTGGAGCGTTCCTATGGCTACACCTTC. The encoded protein is CASSLERSYGYTF. The full variable domain, in which reference TRBV5-6 and TRBJ1-2 provide the parts outside the CDR3, is DAGVTQSPTHLIKTRGQQVTLRCSPKSGHDTVSWYQQALGQGPQFIFQYYEEEERQRGNFPDRFSGHQFPNYSSELNVNALLLGDSALYLCASSLERSYGYTFGSGTRLTVV.

This clone came up a few times. V is TRBV7-2 and J is TRBJ2-4; perhaps TRBD2 as D (5 bases). The CDR3 has 19 residues. The V and J ends lost 5 bases and 8 bases respectively, with 31 bases between them. CDR1 and CDR2 from the germline V gene are SGHTA and FQGNSA. CDR3 amino acids: CASSGSASVDGMDLDIQYF. The CDR3 DNA sequence: TGTGCCAGCAGCGGCTCAGCATCGGTGGACGGGATGGATTTGGACATTCAGTACTTC.